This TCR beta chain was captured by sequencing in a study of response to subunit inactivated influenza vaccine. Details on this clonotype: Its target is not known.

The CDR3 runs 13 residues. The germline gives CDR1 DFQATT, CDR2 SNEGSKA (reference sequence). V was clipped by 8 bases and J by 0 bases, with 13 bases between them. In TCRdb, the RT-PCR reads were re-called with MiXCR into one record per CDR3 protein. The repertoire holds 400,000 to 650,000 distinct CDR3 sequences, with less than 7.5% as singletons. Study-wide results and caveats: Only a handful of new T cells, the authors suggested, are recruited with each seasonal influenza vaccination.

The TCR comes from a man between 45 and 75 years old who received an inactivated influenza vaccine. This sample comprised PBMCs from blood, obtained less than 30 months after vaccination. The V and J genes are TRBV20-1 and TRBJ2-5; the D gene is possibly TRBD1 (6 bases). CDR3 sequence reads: CSRLWDNQETQYF. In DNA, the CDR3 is TGCAGTAGACTGTGGGACAACCAAGAGACCCAGTACTTC.